Following are 5 T cell receptor beta chains from one sample sequenced in a study of cytomegalovirus exposure and HLA in healthy donors. This PCR relied on a set of 60 Vbeta primers and 13 Jbeta primers. Using immunoSEQ multiplex PCR, the repertoire was profiled, and TCRdb retains in-frame clones only, with some absent. The data contain 100,000 to 150,000 clones, about two thirds of them singletons. Sequencing used PBMCs. The receptors were sampled from a human donor in good health.

This chain uses TRBV7-2 with TRBJ2-1, with 8 nucleotides matching TRBD2. Per germline, CDR1 SGHTA and CDR2 FQGNSA. This CDR3 is built from 16 residues. J lost 5 bases, V lost 1 base, and 7 bases had no gene match. The CDR3 loop is CASSLGPGGPDNEQFF. The CDR3 bases are TGTGCCAGCAGCTTAGGTCCGGGGGGGCCGGACAATGAGCAGTTCTTC.

This chain uses TRBV7-9 with TRBJ2-5, with a tentative D call TRBD1 (6 bases). Germline loops: CDR1 SEHNR, CDR2 FQNEAQ (reference sequence). CDR3 length: 13 residues. V was cut by 9 bases and J by 3 bases, with 14 bases left in between. CDR3 in DNA: TGTGCCAGTCAAACAGGGCACAAAGAGACCCAGTACTTC. Its translation is CASQTGHKETQYF.

Here the CDR3 DNA reads TGTGCCAGCAGCCGTAGCGGCTTCGCCCTTTACGAGCAGTACTTC. Translation: CASSRSGFALYEQYF. The chain is built from TRBV5-4 and TRBJ2-7, with TRBD2 as a possible D gene (6 bases). The length of the CDR3 is 15 residues. The V gene lost 4 bases and the J gene lost 4 bases, with 18 bases spanning the gap. Germline CDR1 is SGHNT and CDR2 is YYREEE (reference sequence). The whole variable domain, remainder taken from reference TRBV5-4 and TRBJ2-7, is ETGVTQSPTHLIKTRGQQVTLRCSSQSGHNTVSWYQQALGQGPQFIFQYYREEENGRGNFPPRFSGLQFPNYSSELNVNALELDDSALYLCASSRSGFALYEQYFGPGTRLTVT.

The rearrangement uses TRBV7-3 and TRBJ1-3; TRBD1 might be the D (5 bases). The CDR3 runs to 13 residues. V was shortened by 6 bases and J by 2 bases, with 8 bases between the two germline ends. The V gene's germline CDR1 is SGHTA and CDR2 FQGTGA. The CDR3 is CASSSRAGNTIYF. Written as DNA, the CDR3 is TGTGCCAGCAGTTCCAGGGCTGGAAACACCATATATTTT.

This clone was counted a few times. The chain recombines TRBV4-2 with TRBJ1-4; D ambiguous. Trimming shortened V by 2 bases and J by 8 bases, and 18 bases separated the two germline ends. Germline V lookup: CDR1 LGHNA, CDR2 YNFKEQ. CDR3 length: 16 amino acids. The CDR3 protein is CASSQNEEPAGEKLFF. The CDR3 nucleotides read TGTGCCAGCAGCCAAAATGAGGAACCGGCCGGCGAAAAACTGTTTTTT.